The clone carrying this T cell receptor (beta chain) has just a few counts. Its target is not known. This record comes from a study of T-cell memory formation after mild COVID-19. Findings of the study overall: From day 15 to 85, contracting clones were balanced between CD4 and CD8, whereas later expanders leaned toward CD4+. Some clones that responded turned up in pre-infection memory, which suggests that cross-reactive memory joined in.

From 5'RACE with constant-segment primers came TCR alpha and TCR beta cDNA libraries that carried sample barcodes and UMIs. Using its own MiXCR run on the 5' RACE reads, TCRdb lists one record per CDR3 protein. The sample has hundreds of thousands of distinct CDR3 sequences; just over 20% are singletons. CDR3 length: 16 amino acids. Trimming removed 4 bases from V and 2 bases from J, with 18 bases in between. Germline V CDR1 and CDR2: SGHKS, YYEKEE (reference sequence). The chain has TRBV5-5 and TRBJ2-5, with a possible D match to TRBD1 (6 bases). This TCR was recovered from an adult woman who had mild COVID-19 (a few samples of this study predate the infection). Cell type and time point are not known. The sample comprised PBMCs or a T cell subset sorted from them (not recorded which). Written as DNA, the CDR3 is TGTGCCAGCAGCCCGCCACAGGGAGCGATTCAAGAGACCCAGTACTTC. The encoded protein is CASSPPQGAIQETQYF.